These T cell receptor beta chains were read from a single sample in a study of beta chain features in type 1 diabetes. The assay was immunoSEQ multiplex PCR, and TCRdb's table has in-frame clones only and misses some. The sample has a few hundred thousand clones, around 15% seen once; the top ten hold more than 0.015%. The specimen sequenced was naive CD4+ T cells from blood. The receptors originated from a woman younger than 30 in good health. CDR3s leave out the opening cysteine and the closing phenylalanine or tryptophan. The size of a clone is reported for some rows only, either as once, few or many, or as a class for expanded clones.

V	J	size	CDR3
TRBV5-1	TRBJ2-6	few	ASSLGGTNVLT
TRBV29-1	TRBJ1-2	NA	SVWVRGADGYT
TRBV7-9	TRBJ1-1	NA	ASSLITGIHTEAF
TRBV18	TRBJ1-1	few	ASFRGLGAEAF
TRBV14	TRBJ2-7	NA	ASTTGNTYEQY
TRBV7-9	TRBJ1-1	NA	ASRYTGGTEAF
TRBV7-9	TRBJ1-3	once	ASSPGGVGNTIY
TRBV5-1	TRBJ2-2	few	ASSLKPLVHYTGELF
TRBV6-5	TRBJ2-5	NA	ATGRGQGETQY
TRBV9	TRBJ2-3	NA	ASSVDQYTDTQY
TRBV6-1	TRBJ1-5	few	ASRQQGASHQPQH
TRBV4-1	TRBJ2-5	NA	ASSLPSGRAEGRETQY
TRBV15	TRBJ2-1	NA	ATSRDPLAGFNNEQF
TRBV25-1	TRBJ2-7	few	ASSPSGQGRYEQY
TRBV30	TRBJ2-5	NA	AWSTVETQY
TRBV10-3	TRBJ2-7	NA	AISGTPSYEQY
TRBV9	TRBJ2-3	few	ASSVELAVDTQY
TRBV30	TRBJ1-1	few	AWSEQGPSLIMNTEAF
TRBV7-9	TRBJ2-7	NA	ASRGDRVIYEQY
TRBV30	TRBJ2-3	few	AWTGGKAQY
TRBV11-2	TRBJ2-5	NA	ASSPGFGETQY
TRBV30	TRBJ2-5	NA	AWSNPGGGETQY